The clone carrying this T cell receptor beta chain showed up just a few times. Method: immunoSEQ multiplex PCR; TCRdb's copy keeps in-frame clones and lacks some. The data show some 410,000 clones, around 90% seen once. This entry is derived from a study of control samples from healthy donors and cancer patients. Trimming took 0 bases from V and 4 from J; bases not matched to a gene: 3. The CDR3 sequence is 15 residues long. Germline V gene data show CDR1 as SGHRS and CDR2 as YFSETQ. The rearrangement uses TRBV5-1 and TRBJ2-3; 9 bases fit TRBD1. The clonotype was recovered from a middle-aged man with head and neck cancer. The sample taken for sequencing was PBMCs. The CDR3 reads CASSLVGQGPDTQYF. The DNA for the CDR3 is TGCGCCAGCAGCTTGGTGGGACAGGGACCAGATACGCAGTATTTT.